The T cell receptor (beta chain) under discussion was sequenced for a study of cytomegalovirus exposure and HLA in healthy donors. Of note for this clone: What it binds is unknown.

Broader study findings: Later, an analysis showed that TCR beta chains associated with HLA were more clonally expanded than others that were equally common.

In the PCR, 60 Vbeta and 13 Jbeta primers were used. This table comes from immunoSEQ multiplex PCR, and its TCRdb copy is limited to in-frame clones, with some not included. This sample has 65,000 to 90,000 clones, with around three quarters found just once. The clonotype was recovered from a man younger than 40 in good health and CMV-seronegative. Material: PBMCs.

CDR3 nucleotides: TGTGCCAGCAGTCGACAAGACACCGGGGAGCTGTTTTTT. Protein product: CASSRQDTGELFF. The V and J genes are TRBV6-5 and TRBJ2-2, with D unresolved. V was cut by 5 bases and J by 3 bases, with 7 bases left in between. This CDR3 region has 13 residues. Per the germline V gene, CDR1 is MNHEY and CDR2 is SVGAGI.